Listed below are T cell receptor beta chains from one sample, sequenced in a study of T cell responses to AZD1222 COVID-19 vaccine. Some clones are missing from TCRdb's copy, which holds only in-frame ones; the method was immunoSEQ multiplex PCR. The sample lists over 150,000 clones, roughly 90% seen once, with 4% to 5.5% in the top ten. The material sequenced was peripheral blood, taken 28 days after the second AZD1222 dose. These receptors were collected from an adult who received the AZD1222 COVID-19 vaccine. The CDR3 runs from the conserved cysteine through the conserved F or W. The order of the fields is D gene, V gene, clone size, J gene, CDR3 protein, CDR3 DNA. The D gene is left open where the match is weak. Part of the rows lack a size; the others show once, few, many or a class for expanded clones.

>-|TRBV9|few|TRBJ2-5
CASSQGRSQETQYF
TGTGCCAGCAGCCAGGGACGGAGCCAAGAGACCCAGTACTTC
>-|TRBV6-5|-|TRBJ1-2
CASSYPGQPYGYTF
TGTGCCAGCAGTTACCCAGGACAGCCCTATGGCTACACCTTC
>-|TRBV4-2|-|TRBJ1-1
CASASWGTTEAFF
TGTGCCAGCGCTTCATGGGGGACCACTGAAGCTTTCTTT
>-|TRBV7-2|-|TRBJ2-7
CASSRYRSYEQYF
TGTGCCAGCAGCCGGTATCGGTCCTACGAGCAGTACTTC
>TRBD1|TRBV10-3|-|TRBJ2-7
CAISSGQGYEQYF
TGTGCCATCAGTTCCGGACAGGGCTACGAGCAGTACTTC
>-|TRBV7-2|-|TRBJ2-3
CASSLGTDTQYF
TGTGCCAGCAGCTTAGGCACAGATACGCAGTATTTT
>TRBD2|TRBV3-1/TRBV3-2|once|TRBJ2-5
CASQPGLGDETQYF
TGTGCCAGCCAACCGGGACTAGGGGACGAGACCCAGTACTTC
>-|TRBV12-3/TRBV12-4|-|TRBJ1-1
CASSSQYGTEAFF
TGTGCCAGCAGTTCGCAATATGGGACTGAAGCTTTCTTT
>-|TRBV15|-|TRBJ1-2
CATSIEGLRGYTF
TGTGCCACCAGCATCGAGGGCCTGCGGGGCTACACCTTC
>TRBD1|TRBV6-5|-|TRBJ1-6
CASRAGTVNSPLHF
TGTGCCAGCAGAGCGGGGACAGTCAATTCACCCCTCCACTTT
>-|TRBV5-4|-|TRBJ1-2
CASSLVDGYYGYTF
TGTGCCAGCAGCTTGGTTGACGGCTACTATGGCTACACCTTC
>-|TRBV7-9|few|TRBJ2-7
CASSPNGITYEQYF
TGTGCCAGCAGCCCGAACGGGATAACCTACGAGCAGTACTTC